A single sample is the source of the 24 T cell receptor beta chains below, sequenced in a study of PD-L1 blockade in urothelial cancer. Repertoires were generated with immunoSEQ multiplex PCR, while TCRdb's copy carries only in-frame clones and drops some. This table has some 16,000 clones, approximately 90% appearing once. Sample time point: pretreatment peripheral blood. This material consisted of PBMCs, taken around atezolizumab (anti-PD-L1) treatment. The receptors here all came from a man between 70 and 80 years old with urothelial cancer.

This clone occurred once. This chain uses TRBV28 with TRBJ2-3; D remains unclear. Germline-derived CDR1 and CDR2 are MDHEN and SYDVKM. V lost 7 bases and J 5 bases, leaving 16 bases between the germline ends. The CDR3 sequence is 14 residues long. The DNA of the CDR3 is TGTGCCAGCAAACCACGATTCGGGTTAGATACGCAGTATTTT. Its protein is CASKPRFGLDTQYF.

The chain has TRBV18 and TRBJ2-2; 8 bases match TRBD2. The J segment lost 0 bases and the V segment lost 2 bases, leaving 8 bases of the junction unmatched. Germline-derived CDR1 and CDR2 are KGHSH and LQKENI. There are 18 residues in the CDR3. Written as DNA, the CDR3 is TGTGCCAGCTCACCAGGTAGCCGCGGGGGGCCGAACACCGGGGAGCTGTTTTTT. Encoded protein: CASSPGSRGGPNTGELFF. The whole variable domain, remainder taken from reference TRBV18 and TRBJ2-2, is NAGVMQNPRHLVRRRGQEARLRCSPMKGHSHVYWYRQLPEEGLKFMVYLQKENIIDESGMPKERFSAEFPKEGPSILRIQQVVRGDSAAYFCASSPGSRGGPNTGELFFGEGSRLTVL.

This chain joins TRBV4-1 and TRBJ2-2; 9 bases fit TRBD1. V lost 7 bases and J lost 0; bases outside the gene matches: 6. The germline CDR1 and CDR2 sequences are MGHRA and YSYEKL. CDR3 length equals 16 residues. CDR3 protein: CASTLRTGANTGELFF. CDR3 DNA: TGCGCCAGCACCCTCCGGACAGGGGCGAACACCGGGGAGCTGTTTTTT.

DNA for the CDR3: TGTGCCAGCAGGAGGAGGGACAGGGGAACCGGGGAGCTGTTTTTT. Translating gives CASRRRDRGTGELFF. The chain joins TRBV28 to TRBJ2-2; TRBD1 aligns across 10 bases. The germline gives CDR1 MDHEN, CDR2 SYDVKM. The CDR3 runs 15 residues. Trimming at V came to 6 bases and at J to 5 bases, leaving 6 bases not matched to a gene.

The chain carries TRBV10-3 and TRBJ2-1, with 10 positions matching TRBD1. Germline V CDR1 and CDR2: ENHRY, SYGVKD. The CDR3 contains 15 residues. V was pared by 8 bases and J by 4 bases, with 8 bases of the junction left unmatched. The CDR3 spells CAIARGDRGYNEQFF. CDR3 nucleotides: TGTGCCATCGCAAGAGGGGACAGGGGTTACAATGAGCAGTTCTTC.

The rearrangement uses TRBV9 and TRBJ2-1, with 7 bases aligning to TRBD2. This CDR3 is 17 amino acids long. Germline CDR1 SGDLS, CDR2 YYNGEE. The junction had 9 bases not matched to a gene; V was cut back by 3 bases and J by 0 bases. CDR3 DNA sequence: TGTGCCAGCAGCGCTAGTATAGCGGGTGTCTCCTACAATGAGCAGTTCTTC. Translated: CASSASIAGVSYNEQFF.

The CDR3 is CASSVGPGNTDTQYF. CDR3 sequence (DNA): TGTGCCAGCAGCGTAGGTCCAGGGAACACAGATACGCAGTATTTT. The chain recombines TRBV9 with TRBJ2-3, with D maybe TRBD1 (5 bases). The germline CDR1 and CDR2 sequences are SGDLS and YYNGEE. The CDR3 runs to 15 residues. Trimming removed 0 bases at V and 2 bases at J, with 10 bases between.

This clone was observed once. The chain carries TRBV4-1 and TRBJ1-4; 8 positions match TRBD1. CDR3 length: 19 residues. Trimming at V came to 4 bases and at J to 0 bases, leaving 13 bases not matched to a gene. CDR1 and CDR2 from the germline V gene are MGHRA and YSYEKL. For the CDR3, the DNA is TGCGCCAGCAGCCCTCGGGACAGGCTGACGAGGGCAACTAATGAAAAACTGTTTTTT. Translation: CASSPRDRLTRATNEKLFF.

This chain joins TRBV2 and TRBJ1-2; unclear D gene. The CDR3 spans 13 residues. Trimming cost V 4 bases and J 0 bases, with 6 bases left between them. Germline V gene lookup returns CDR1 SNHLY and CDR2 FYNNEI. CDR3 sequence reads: CASSVAANYGYTF. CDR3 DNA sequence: TGTGCCAGCAGTGTGGCAGCTAACTATGGCTACACCTTC.

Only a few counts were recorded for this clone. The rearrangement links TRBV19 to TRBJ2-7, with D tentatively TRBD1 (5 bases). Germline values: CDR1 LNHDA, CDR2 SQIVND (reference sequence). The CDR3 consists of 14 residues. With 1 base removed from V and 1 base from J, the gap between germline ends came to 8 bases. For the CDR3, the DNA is TGTGCCAGTAGTATAGTAGGGGTATCCTACGAGCAGTACTTC. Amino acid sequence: CASSIVGVSYEQYF.

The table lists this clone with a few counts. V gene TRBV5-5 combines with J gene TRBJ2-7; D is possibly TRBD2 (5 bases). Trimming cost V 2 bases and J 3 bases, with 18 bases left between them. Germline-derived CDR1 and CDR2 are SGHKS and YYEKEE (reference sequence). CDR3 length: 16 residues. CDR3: CASSLGPAADLYEQYF. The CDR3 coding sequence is TGTGCCAGCAGCTTAGGTCCAGCGGCCGACCTCTACGAGCAGTACTTC.

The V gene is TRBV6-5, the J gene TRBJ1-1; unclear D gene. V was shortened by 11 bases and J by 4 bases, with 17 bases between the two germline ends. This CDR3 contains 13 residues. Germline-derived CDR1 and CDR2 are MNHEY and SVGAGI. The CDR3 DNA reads TGTGCCGCATTTGGGAGGGTGATCACTGAAGCTTTCTTT. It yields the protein CAAFGRVITEAFF.

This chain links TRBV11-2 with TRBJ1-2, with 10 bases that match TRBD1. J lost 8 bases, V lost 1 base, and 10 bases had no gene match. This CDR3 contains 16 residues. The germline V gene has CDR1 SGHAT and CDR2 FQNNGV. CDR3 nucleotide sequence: TGTGCCAGCAGCTTAGGCCCCGAGACAGGGGGCAGGGGCTACACCTTC. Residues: CASSLGPETGGRGYTF. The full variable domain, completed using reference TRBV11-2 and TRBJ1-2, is EAGVAQSPRYKIIEKRQSVAFWCNPISGHATLYWYQQILGQGPKLLIQFQNNGVVDDSQLPKDRFSAERLKGVDSTLKIQPAKLEDSAVYLCASSLGPETGGRGYTFGSGTRLTVV.

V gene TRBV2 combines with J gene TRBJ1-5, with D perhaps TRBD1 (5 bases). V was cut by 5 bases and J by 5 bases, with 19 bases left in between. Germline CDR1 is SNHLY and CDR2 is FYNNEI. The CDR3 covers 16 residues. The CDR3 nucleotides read TGTGCCAGCAGTTTGTCGGGGGTTTTAAGGGATCAGCCCCAGCATTTT. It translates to CASSLSGVLRDQPQHF.

This CDR3 is CAWASGGLFNSPLHF. Written as DNA, the CDR3 is TGTGCCTGGGCCTCAGGGGGCCTCTTTAATTCACCCCTCCACTTT. This chain joins TRBV30 and TRBJ1-6; 8 bases align to TRBD1. The CDR3 contains 15 residues. The ends lost 5 bases at V and 6 bases at J; junction bases unmatched: 9. The germline gives CDR1 GTSNPN, CDR2 SVGIG (reference sequence). The entire variable domain, with the rest obtained from reference TRBV30 and TRBJ1-6, is as follows: SQTIHQWPATLVQPVGSPLSLECTVEGTSNPNLYWYRQAAGRGLQLLFYSVGIGQISSEVPQNLSASRPQDRQFILSSKKLLLSDSGFYLCAWASGGLFNSPLHFGNGTRLTVT.

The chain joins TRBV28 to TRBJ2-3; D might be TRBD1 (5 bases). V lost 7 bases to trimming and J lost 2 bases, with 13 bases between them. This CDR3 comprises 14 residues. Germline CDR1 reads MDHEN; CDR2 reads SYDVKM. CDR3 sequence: CASISSGYTDTQYF. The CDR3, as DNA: TGTGCCAGCATTAGCTCAGGGTACACAGATACGCAGTATTTT.

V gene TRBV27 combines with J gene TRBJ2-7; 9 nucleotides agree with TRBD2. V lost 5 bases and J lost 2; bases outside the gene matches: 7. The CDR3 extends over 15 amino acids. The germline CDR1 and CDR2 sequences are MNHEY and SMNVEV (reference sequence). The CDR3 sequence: CASSLSGGSPYEQYF. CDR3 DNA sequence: TGTGCCAGCAGTCTTAGCGGGGGAAGCCCCTACGAGCAGTACTTC.

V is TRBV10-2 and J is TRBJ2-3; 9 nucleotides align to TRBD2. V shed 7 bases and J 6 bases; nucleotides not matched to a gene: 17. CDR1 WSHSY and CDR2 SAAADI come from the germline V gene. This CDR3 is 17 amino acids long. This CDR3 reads CASTVYERGVGYDTQYF. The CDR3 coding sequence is TGCGCCAGCACTGTTTACGAGCGGGGGGTCGGCTATGATACGCAGTATTTT.

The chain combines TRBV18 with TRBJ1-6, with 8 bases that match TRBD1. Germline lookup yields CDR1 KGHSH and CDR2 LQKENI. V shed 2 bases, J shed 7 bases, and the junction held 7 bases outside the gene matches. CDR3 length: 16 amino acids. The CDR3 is CASSPVRRTGNSPLHF. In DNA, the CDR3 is TGTGCCAGCTCACCAGTCCGGAGGACAGGGAATTCACCCCTCCACTTT.

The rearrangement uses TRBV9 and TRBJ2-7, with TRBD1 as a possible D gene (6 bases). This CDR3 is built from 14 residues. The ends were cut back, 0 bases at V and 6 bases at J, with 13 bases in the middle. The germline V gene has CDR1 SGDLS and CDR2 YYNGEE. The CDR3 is CASSVDVGAGEQYF. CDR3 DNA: TGTGCCAGCAGCGTAGATGTGGGGGCTGGCGAGCAGTACTTC.

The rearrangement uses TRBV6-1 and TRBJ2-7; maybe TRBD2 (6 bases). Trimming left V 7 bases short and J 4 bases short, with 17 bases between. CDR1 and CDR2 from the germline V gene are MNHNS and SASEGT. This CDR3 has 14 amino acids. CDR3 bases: TGTGCCAGCATGCGGGACTCAGGGTTATACGAGCAGTACTTC. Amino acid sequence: CASMRDSGLYEQYF.

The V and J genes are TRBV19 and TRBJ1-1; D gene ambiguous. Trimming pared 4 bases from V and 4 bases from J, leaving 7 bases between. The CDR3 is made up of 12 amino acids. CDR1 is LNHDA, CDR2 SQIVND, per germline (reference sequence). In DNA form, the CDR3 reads TGTGCCAGTAGTAGGTTGGCCACTGAAGCTTTCTTT. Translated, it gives CASSRLATEAFF.

CDR3 protein: CASSQDEEGGAYNEQFF. In DNA, the CDR3 is TGTGCCAGCAGCCAAGATGAAGAGGGGGGGGCCTACAATGAGCAGTTCTTC. V gene TRBV4-2 combines with J gene TRBJ2-1, with D perhaps TRBD2 (7 bases). V was pared by 0 bases and J by 2 bases, with 14 bases between. The germline V gene encodes CDR1 LGHNA and CDR2 YNFKEQ. The CDR3 totals 17 residues.

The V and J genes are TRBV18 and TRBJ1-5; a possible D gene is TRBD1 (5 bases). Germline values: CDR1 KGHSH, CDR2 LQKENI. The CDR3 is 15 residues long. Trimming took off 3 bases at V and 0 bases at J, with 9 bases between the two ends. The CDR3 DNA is TGTGCCAGCTCACCCGGCGGGGCTAGCAATCAGCCCCAGCATTTT. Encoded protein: CASSPGGASNQPQHF. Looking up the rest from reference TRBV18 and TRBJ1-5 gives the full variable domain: NAGVMQNPRHLVRRRGQEARLRCSPMKGHSHVYWYRQLPEEGLKFMVYLQKENIIDESGMPKERFSAEFPKEGPSILRIQQVVRGDSAAYFCASSPGGASNQPQHFGDGTRLSIL.